This T cell receptor (beta chain) is from a study of identical twins. Findings and limits, study-wide: Insertion counts were lower in abundant cord blood beta clonotypes, a trend that memory repertoires did not show. Not following the same donors, the study drew its conclusions from cross-sectional statistical analysis. Out-of-frame alpha sequences that twins shared showed excess low generation probability.

The V and J ends lost 1 base and 6 bases respectively, with 9 bases between them. The CDR3 is made up of 13 amino acids. This clonotype was detected a few times. Antigen specificity is unknown. Template switching added a universal primer site; cDNA carried unique molecular identifiers. TCRdb independently ran MiXCR on the 5' RACE reads; one entry per CDR3 protein. The top ten hold 9% to 15% of the sample, which has 410,000 or so distinct CDR3 sequences, approximately 18% seen once. V is TRBV12-3 or TRBV12-4 and J is TRBJ1-1; no clear D gene. This clonotype originated in a man over 45 in good health. The sequenced sample consisted of naive T cells sorted from blood. The DNA of the CDR3 is TGTGCCAGCAGTTTAGGTCTAGCCCCTGAAGCTTTCTTT. It translates to CASSLGLAPEAFF.